This passage covers 23 T cell receptor beta chains from one sample sequenced in a study of T cells after yellow fever vaccination. One entry per CDR3 protein results from TCRdb running MiXCR on the 5' RACE reads. The data show around 110,000 distinct CDR3 sequences, around 8% seen once. The specimen comprised CD8+ T cells sorted from PBMCs, sampled 45 days after the yellow fever booster vaccination. The receptors come from a man aged 25-40 years who received the YFV17D yellow fever vaccine.

This clonotype was seen a few times. This rearrangement joins TRBV7-2 to TRBJ2-7; D remains ambiguous. The CDR3 consists of 13 residues. The germline CDR1 and CDR2 sequences are SGHTA and FQGNSA. V gave up 5 bases and J gave up 6 bases, with 14 bases separating them. CDR3 region: CASSLQLPAEQYF. CDR3 nucleotide sequence: TGTGCCAGCAGCCTACAGTTACCAGCCGAGCAGTACTTC.

This clonotype was found many times. For the CDR3, the DNA is TGCGCCAGCAGCTTGGACGGAGCTAGCACAGATACGCAGTATTTT. Translating it yields CASSLDGASTDTQYF. The chain uses TRBV5-1 and TRBJ2-3; D unresolved. The CDR3 is 15 amino acids. Trimming took 0 bases from V and 0 from J, leaving 8 bases between them. The germline V gene has CDR1 SGHRS and CDR2 YFSETQ.

This clonotype was observed many times. The chain is built from TRBV20-1 and TRBJ1-1, with D unresolved. CDR1 DFQATT and CDR2 SNEGSKA come from the germline V gene (reference sequence). There are 11 residues in the CDR3. CDR3 loop: CSVRVNTEAFF. As DNA, the CDR3 is TGCAGCGTTCGGGTAAACACTGAAGCTTTCTTT.

This chain joins TRBV29-1 and TRBJ2-7; a weak D match, TRBD2 (6 bases). The CDR3 length is 13 residues. Per the germline V gene, CDR1 is SQVTM and CDR2 is ANQGSEA. V was shortened by 4 bases and J by 1 base, with 11 bases between the two germline ends. CDR3 bases: TGCAGCGTTGGTCGGGACTCTTCCTACGAGCAGTACTTC. This codes for CSVGRDSSYEQYF.

This clonotype was recorded many times. The chain has TRBV12-3 or TRBV12-4 and TRBJ2-2; TRBD1 agrees at 10 bases. The ends lost 5 bases at V and 6 bases at J; junction bases unmatched: 0. The CDR3 loop spans 13 amino acids. CDR3: CASSGQGAGELFF. CDR3 nucleotide sequence: TGTGCCAGCAGTGGACAGGGGGCCGGGGAGCTGTTTTTT.

Points on this clonotype: The junction and the germline gene differ at one end; a read error may be behind it. The chain couples TRBV5-5 to TRBJ2-1; D possibly corresponds to TRBD2 (5 bases). This CDR3 is built from 13 residues. CDR1 is SGHKS and CDR2 is YYEKEE in the germline V gene (reference sequence). The chain's CDR3 is CASTPGSYSEQFF. CDR3 in DNA: TGTGCCAGCACCCCGGGGTCCTACAGTGAGCAGTTCTTC. Full variable domain (missing parts from reference TRBV5-5 and TRBJ2-1): DAGVTQSPTHLIKTRGQQVTLRCSPISGHKSVSWYQQVLGQGPQFIFQYYEKEERGRGNFPDRFSARQFPNYSSELNVNALLLGDSALYLCASTPGSYSEQFFGPGTRLTVL.

This clonotype was seen repeatedly, ten times or more. This rearrangement joins TRBV28 to TRBJ1-2; D gene ambiguous. This CDR3 has 14 residues. From germline, CDR1 is MDHEN and CDR2 SYDVKM. V was pared by 2 bases and J by 2 bases, with 9 bases between. CDR3 in DNA: TGTGCCAGCAGTTTAACACAAGAAAACTATGGCTACACCTTC. Residues: CASSLTQENYGYTF.

At least ten counts were recorded for this clonotype. The V call is TRBV11-2, the J call TRBJ2-5; D perhaps matches TRBD1 (6 bases). V shed 4 bases and J shed 5 bases, with 17 bases lying between them. The CDR3 totals 15 residues. Germline V gives CDR1 SGHAT, CDR2 FQNNGV. The CDR3 loop is CASSSSQGTVETQYF. CDR3 nucleotide sequence: TGTGCCAGCAGCTCCTCACAGGGAACGGTTGAGACCCAGTACTTC.

Ten or more counts support this clonotype. The chain carries TRBV12-3 or TRBV12-4 and TRBJ2-5, with D unresolved. The CDR3 is made up of 13 amino acids. Between the trimmed V and J ends, which lost 4 bases and 5 bases, there was a span of 11 bases. For the CDR3, the DNA is TGTGCCAGCAGTTCAAGAGATGGCGAGACCCAGTACTTC. It encodes CASSSRDGETQYF.

The rearrangement joins TRBV7-9 to TRBJ2-5; D may be TRBD2 (5 bases). The germline gives CDR1 SEHNR, CDR2 FQNEAQ (reference sequence). The CDR3 runs 13 residues. Between the trimmed V and J ends, which lost 3 bases and 3 bases, there was a span of 8 bases. CDR3 loop: CASSFWREETQYF. In DNA, the CDR3 is TGTGCCAGCAGCTTTTGGCGGGAAGAGACCCAGTACTTC.

This clonotype has a count of ten or more. The CDR3 protein is CATSPRGQGSVGYTF. CDR3 nucleotides: TGTGCCACCAGTCCGAGGGGGCAGGGGTCGGTCGGCTACACCTTC. The chain carries TRBV24-1 and TRBJ1-2, with 7 bases lining up with TRBD1. The CDR3 contains 15 residues. Germline CDR1 and CDR2: KGHDR and SFDVKD. V shed 6 bases, J shed 8 bases, and the junction held 14 bases outside the gene matches.

This clonotype was counted between two and nine times. V usage is TRBV6-2 or TRBV6-3 and J usage is TRBJ2-2, with D maybe TRBD1 (6 bases). The CDR3 loop spans 17 amino acids. Per germline, CDR1 MNHEY and CDR2 SVGEGT. V was cut by 6 bases and J by 6 bases, with 23 bases left in between. CDR3 coding DNA: TGTGCCAGCAGCGCGTACAGGGTTTCGGGATGGGCCGGGGAGCTGTTTTTT. It yields the protein CASSAYRVSGWAGELFF.

This clonotype has a count of ten or more. The rearrangement links TRBV20-1 to TRBJ2-5, with D possibly TRBD1 on 6 matching bases. The germline gives CDR1 DFQATT, CDR2 SNEGSKA (reference sequence). Trimming took 2 bases from V and 2 from J, leaving 9 bases between them. This CDR3 spans 13 amino acids. The CDR3 nucleotides read TGCAGTGCTAGACCAGGGGAACAAGAGACCCAGTACTTC. Translated: CSARPGEQETQYF.

This clonotype occurred many times. The J gene is TRBJ2-1, the V gene TRBV7-9, with 9 bases lining up with TRBD1. Germline V gives CDR1 SEHNR, CDR2 FQNEAQ (reference sequence). The V segment lost 5 bases and the J segment 2 bases; nucleotides outside the gene matches: 4. This CDR3 region has 15 residues. CDR3 nucleotide sequence: TGTGCCAGCAGCCATCGGGACAGGGCCTACAATGAGCAGTTCTTC. Protein sequence: CASSHRDRAYNEQFF.

The V and J genes are TRBV7-2 and TRBJ2-3; TRBD1 matches at 9 bases. Germline trimming cut 5 bases from V and 5 bases from J; bases unmatched to any gene: 8. CDR3 length: 15 amino acids. Germline V gives CDR1 SGHTA, CDR2 FQGNSA. The CDR3 reads CASSPSTGGIDTQYF. The DNA of the CDR3 is TGTGCCAGCAGCCCGTCGACAGGGGGTATAGATACGCAGTATTTT.

This clonotype has at least ten counts. The V gene is TRBV12-3 or TRBV12-4, the J gene TRBJ2-1, with 9 bases matching TRBD1. After removal of 9 bases from V and 6 bases from J, the junction contained 9 bases not matched to a gene. This CDR3 spans 14 amino acids. The CDR3 loop reads CARTGTGHINEQFF. In DNA, the CDR3 is TGTGCCAGGACCGGGACAGGGCATATCAATGAGCAGTTCTTC.

This clonotype has ten or more counts. The chain links TRBV4-3 to TRBJ1-1; D gene uncertain. This CDR3 has 14 residues. V lost 2 bases and J 1 base, leaving 8 bases between the germline ends. CDR1 and CDR2 from the germline V gene are LGHNA and YSLEER. The CDR3 is CASSQSTPNTEAFF. CDR3 DNA sequence: TGCGCCAGCAGCCAAAGTACACCGAACACTGAAGCTTTCTTT.

The sample holds many counts of this clonotype. V is TRBV5-1 and J is TRBJ2-5; TRBD2 matches 11 bases. J lost 3 bases, V lost 4 bases, and 2 bases had no gene match. The germline V gene encodes CDR1 SGHRS and CDR2 YFSETQ. The CDR3 spans 14 residues. CDR3 region: CASSILAGEETQYF. DNA of the CDR3: TGCGCCAGCAGCATACTAGCGGGAGAAGAGACCCAGTACTTC.

Ten or more counts support this clonotype. The rearrangement joins TRBV5-1 to TRBJ2-7, with 8 bases identical to TRBD2. V shed 3 bases, J shed 2 bases, and the junction held 4 bases outside the gene matches. This CDR3 contains 14 residues. Germline CDR1 SGHRS, CDR2 YFSETQ. The CDR3 DNA reads TGCGCCAGCAGCTCTACTAGCGGTGCCTACGAGCAGTACTTC. Its translation is CASSSTSGAYEQYF.

This clonotype was seen ten or more times. The genes are TRBV4-1 and TRBJ2-7, with 7 bases matching TRBD2. The germline V gene has CDR1 MGHRA and CDR2 YSYEKL. The CDR3 contains 14 residues. V lost 2 bases and J lost 2; bases outside the gene matches: 3. CDR3 DNA: TGCGCCAGCAGCCAATCTAGCGGAGCCTACGAGCAGTACTTC. Its protein product is CASSQSSGAYEQYF.

This clonotype was seen repeatedly, ten times or more. The rearrangement joins TRBV30 to TRBJ2-3, with 10 positions matching TRBD2. Losses at the gene ends were 4 bases for V and 4 bases for J; bases not matched to a gene: 11. The CDR3 is made up of 16 amino acids. CDR1 is GTSNPN, CDR2 SVGIG, per germline (reference sequence). The DNA of the CDR3 is TGTGCCTGGATGGGACAGGCTAGCGGGAGAGCAGATACGCAGTATTTT. Amino acid sequence: CAWMGQASGRADTQYF. Full variable domain (outside the CDR3, taken from reference TRBV30 and TRBJ2-3): SQTIHQWPATLVQPVGSPLSLECTVEGTSNPNLYWYRQAAGRGLQLLFYSVGIGQISSEVPQNLSASRPQDRQFILSSKKLLLSDSGFYLCAWMGQASGRADTQYFGPGTRLTVL.

This clonotype has at least ten counts. The chain is built from TRBV15 and TRBJ2-1; no clear D gene. The CDR3 is 13 residues long. Germline CDR1 and CDR2: LNHNV and YYDKDF (reference sequence). Trimming took off 0 bases at V and 4 bases at J, with 4 bases between the two ends. CDR3 DNA sequence: TGTGCCACCAGCAGAGAATCATACAATGAGCAGTTCTTC. Translated, it gives CATSRESYNEQFF.

Ten or more counts support this clonotype. This chain uses TRBV7-8 with TRBJ2-7; 9 positions match TRBD2. The CDR3 runs 18 residues. V was clipped by 3 bases and J by 1 base; unmatched bases: 13. Germline assignment: CDR1 SGHVS and CDR2 FQNEAQ. The CDR3 protein is CASSFLAGTNLWSYEQYF. As DNA, the CDR3 is TGTGCCAGCAGCTTCCTAGCGGGAACGAACCTGTGGTCCTACGAGCAGTACTTC.